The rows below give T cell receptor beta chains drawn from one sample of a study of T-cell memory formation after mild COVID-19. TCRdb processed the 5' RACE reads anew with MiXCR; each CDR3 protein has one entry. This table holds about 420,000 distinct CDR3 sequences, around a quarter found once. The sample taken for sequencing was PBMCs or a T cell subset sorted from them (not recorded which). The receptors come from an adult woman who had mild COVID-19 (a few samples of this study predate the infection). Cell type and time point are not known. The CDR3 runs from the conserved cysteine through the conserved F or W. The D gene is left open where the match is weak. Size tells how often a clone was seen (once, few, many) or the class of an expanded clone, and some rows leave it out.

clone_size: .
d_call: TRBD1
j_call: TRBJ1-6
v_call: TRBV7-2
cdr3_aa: CASNTRQGHNSPLHF
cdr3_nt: TGTGCCAGCAATACGAGACAGGGCCATAATTCACCCCTCCACTTT

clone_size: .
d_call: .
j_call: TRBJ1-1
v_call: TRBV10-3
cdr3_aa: CAISGLGQNTEAFF
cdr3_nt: TGTGCCATCAGTGGGCTAGGACAGAACACTGAAGCTTTCTTT

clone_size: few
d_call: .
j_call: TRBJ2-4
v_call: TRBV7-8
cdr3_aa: CASSSSGLRGNIQYF
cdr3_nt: TGTGCCAGCAGCTCGTCAGGCTTGAGAGGAAACATTCAGTACTTC

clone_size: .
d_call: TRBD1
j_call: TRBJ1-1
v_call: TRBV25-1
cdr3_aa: CASSADRGRRAEAFF
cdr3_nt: TGTGCCAGCAGTGCAGACAGGGGGCGCAGGGCTGAAGCTTTCTTT

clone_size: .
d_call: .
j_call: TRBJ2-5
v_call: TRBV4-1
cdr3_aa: CASSQDAAGGQETQYF
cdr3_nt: TGCGCCAGCAGCCAAGATGCGGCAGGCGGGCAGGAGACCCAGTACTTC

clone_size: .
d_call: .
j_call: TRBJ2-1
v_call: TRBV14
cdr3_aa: CASSRRLGANQVYNEQFF
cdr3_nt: TGTGCCAGCAGCCGCCGACTCGGTGCAAACCAAGTATACAATGAGCAGTTCTTC

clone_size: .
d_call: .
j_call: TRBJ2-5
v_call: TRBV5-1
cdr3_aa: CASRGTIRETQYF
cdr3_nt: TGCGCCAGCAGAGGGACCATCCGGGAGACCCAGTACTTC

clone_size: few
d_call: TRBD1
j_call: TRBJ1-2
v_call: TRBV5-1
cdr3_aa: CASSLDPTGNYGYTF
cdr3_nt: TGCGCCAGCAGCTTGGACCCGACAGGGAACTATGGCTACACCTTC

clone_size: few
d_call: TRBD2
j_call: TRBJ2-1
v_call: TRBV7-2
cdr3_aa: CASSLSGTPFGGDNEQFF
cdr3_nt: TGTGCCAGCAGCTTAAGCGGGACCCCATTTGGAGGGGACAATGAGCAGTTCTTC

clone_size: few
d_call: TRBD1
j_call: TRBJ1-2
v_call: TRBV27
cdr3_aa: CASSNPPGTGEGYTF
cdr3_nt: TGTGCCAGCAGTAACCCACCCGGGACAGGGGAAGGCTACACCTTC

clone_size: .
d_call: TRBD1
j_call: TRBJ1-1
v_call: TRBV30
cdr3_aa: CAWDRGKRVTEAFF
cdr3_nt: TGTGCCTGGGACAGGGGTAAAAGAGTAACTGAAGCTTTCTTT

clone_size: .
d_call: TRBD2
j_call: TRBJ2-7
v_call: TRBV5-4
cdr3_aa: CASSLRLAGGEQYF
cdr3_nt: TGTGCCAGCAGCTTACGACTAGCCGGGGGTGAGCAGTACTTC

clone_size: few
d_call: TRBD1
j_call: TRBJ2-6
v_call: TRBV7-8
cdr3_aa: CASRAGTGTGANVLTF
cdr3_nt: TGTGCCAGCAGGGCCGGGACAGGGACTGGGGCCAACGTCCTGACTTTC

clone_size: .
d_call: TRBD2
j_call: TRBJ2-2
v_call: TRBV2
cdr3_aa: CASKNSGGNTGELFF
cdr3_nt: TGTGCCAGCAAAAATAGCGGGGGAAACACCGGGGAGCTGTTTTTT

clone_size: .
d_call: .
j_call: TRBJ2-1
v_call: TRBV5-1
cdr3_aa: CASSLEARVDNEQFF
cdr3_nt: TGCGCCAGCAGCTTGGAGGCCAGGGTGGACAATGAGCAGTTCTTC

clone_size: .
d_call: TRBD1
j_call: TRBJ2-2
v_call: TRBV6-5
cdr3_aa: CASSSDRAFGELFF
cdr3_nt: TGTGCCAGCAGTTCGGACAGGGCCTTTGGGGAGCTGTTTTTT

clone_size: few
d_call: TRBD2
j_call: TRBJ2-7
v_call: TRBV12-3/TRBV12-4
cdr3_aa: CASAPSGPYEQYF
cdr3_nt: TGTGCCAGCGCGCCTAGCGGGCCCTACGAGCAGTACTTC

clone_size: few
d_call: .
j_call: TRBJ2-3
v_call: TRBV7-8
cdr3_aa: CASSFERDTQYF
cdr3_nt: TGTGCCAGCAGCTTCGAGCGGGATACGCAGTATTTT

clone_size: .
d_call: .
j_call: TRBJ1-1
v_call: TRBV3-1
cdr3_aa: CASSQLRPAGGAFF
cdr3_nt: TGTGCCAGCAGCCAATTACGACCCGCTGGTGGAGCTTTCTTT

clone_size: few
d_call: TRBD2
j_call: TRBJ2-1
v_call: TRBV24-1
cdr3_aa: CATSEGTSGRWSSYNEQFF
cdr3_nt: TGTGCCACCAGTGAAGGGACTAGCGGCCGGTGGAGCTCCTACAATGAGCAGTTCTTC

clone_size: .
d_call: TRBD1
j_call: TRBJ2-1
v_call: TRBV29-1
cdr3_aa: CSVDPQGAALKYEQFF
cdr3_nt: TGCAGCGTTGATCCCCAGGGGGCGGCACTAAAGTATGAGCAGTTCTTC

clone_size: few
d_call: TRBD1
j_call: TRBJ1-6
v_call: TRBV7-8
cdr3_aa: CASSLRTGGHDNSPLHF
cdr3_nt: TGTGCCAGCAGCTTACGAACAGGGGGCCACGATAATTCACCCCTCCACTTT

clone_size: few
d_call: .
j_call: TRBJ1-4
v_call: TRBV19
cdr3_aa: CASSKRGLEKLFF
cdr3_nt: TGTGCCAGTAGTAAAAGGGGATTGGAAAAACTGTTTTTT

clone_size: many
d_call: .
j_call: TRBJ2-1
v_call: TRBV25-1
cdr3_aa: CASSKEGILNEQFF
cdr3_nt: TGTGCCAGCAGTAAGGAGGGTATACTCAATGAGCAGTTCTTC

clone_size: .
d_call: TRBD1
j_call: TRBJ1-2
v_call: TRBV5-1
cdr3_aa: CASSLGQGAHGYTF
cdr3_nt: TGCGCCAGCAGCTTAGGACAGGGGGCACATGGCTACACCTTC

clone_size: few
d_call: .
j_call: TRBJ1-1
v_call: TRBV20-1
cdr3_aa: CSASVRNTEAFF
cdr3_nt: TGCAGTGCTAGTGTGAGGAACACTGAAGCTTTCTTT

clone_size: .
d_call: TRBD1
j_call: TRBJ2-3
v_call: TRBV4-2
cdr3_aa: CASSPGGVGSFTDTQYF
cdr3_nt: TGTGCCAGCAGCCCAGGGGGTGTCGGTTCGTTCACAGATACGCAGTATTTT

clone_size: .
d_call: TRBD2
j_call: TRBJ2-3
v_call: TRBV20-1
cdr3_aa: CSARDPQRGGPDTQYF
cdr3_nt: TGCAGTGCTAGAGATCCCCAGCGGGGGGGACCAGATACGCAGTATTTT

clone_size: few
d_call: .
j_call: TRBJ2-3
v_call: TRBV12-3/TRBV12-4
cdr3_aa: CASSLPGVSTQYF
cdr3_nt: TGTGCCAGCAGTTTACCAGGGGTTTCCACGCAGTATTTT

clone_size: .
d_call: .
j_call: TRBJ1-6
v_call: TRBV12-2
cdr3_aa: CASRISTGTWYANSPLHF
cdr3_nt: TGTGCAAGTCGCATTTCAACCGGGACCTGGTATGCAAATTCACCCCTCCACTTT

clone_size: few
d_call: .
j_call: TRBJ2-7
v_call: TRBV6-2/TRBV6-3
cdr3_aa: CASSASDYEQYF
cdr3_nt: TGTGCCAGCAGTGCCTCTGACTACGAGCAGTACTTC

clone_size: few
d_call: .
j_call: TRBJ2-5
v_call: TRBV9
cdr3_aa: CASSDYRGGETQYF
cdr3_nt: TGTGCCAGCAGCGACTACAGGGGGGGAGAGACCCAGTACTTC

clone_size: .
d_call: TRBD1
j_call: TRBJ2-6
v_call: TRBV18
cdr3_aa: CASSPGTGNSGANVLTF
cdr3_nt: TGTGCCAGCTCACCCGGGACAGGGAACTCTGGGGCCAACGTCCTGACTTTC

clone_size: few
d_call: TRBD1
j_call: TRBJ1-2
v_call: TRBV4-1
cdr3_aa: CASSQDPGTDPFTTSYGYTF
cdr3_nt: TGCGCCAGCAGCCAAGATCCCGGGACAGACCCTTTTACTACCTCCTATGGCTACACCTTC

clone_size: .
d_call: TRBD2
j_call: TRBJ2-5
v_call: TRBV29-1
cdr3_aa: CSVEVGREAQYF
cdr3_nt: TGCAGCGTTGAAGTAGGGAGGGAGGCCCAGTACTTC

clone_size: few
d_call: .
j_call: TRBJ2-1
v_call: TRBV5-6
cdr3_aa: CASSSNTAGSYNEQFF
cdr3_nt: TGTGCCAGCAGCTCTAATACAGCGGGCTCCTACAATGAGCAGTTCTTC

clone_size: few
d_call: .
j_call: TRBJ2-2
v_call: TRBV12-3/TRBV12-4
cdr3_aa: CASSFGGPVTGELFF
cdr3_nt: TGTGCCAGCAGTTTTGGGGGGCCGGTCACCGGGGAGCTGTTTTTT

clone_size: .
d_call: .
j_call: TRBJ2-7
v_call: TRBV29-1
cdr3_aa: CSAGTWTSYEQYF
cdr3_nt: TGCAGCGCAGGGACATGGACTTCCTACGAGCAGTACTTC

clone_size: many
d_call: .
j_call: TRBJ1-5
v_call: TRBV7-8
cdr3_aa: CASSYNSNQPQHF
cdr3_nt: TGTGCCAGCAGCTATAATAGCAATCAGCCCCAGCATTTT

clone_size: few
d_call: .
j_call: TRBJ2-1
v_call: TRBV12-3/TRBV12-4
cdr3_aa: CASRTETGFGLVDEQFF
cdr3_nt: TGTGCCAGCCGAACAGAAACAGGGTTCGGGCTCGTTGATGAGCAGTTCTTC

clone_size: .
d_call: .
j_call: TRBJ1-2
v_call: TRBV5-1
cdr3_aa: CASSLGQVYYGYTF
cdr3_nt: TGCGCCAGCAGCTTGGGACAGGTCTACTATGGCTACACCTTC

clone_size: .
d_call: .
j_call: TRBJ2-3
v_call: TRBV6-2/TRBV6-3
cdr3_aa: CASSYAAGGDTQYF
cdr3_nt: TGTGCCAGCAGTTACGCAGCGGGTGGTGATACGCAGTATTTT

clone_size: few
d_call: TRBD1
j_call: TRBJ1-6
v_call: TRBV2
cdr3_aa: CASSRQGNYNSPLHF
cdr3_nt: TGTGCCAGCAGTAGACAGGGGAATTATAATTCACCCCTCCACTTT

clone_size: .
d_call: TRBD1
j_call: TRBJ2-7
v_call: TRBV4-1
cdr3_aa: CASSQEDRGPSEQYF
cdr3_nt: TGCGCCAGCAGCCAAGAGGACAGGGGGCCCTCCGAGCAGTACTTC

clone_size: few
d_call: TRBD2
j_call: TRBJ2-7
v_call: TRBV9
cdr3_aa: CASSGTSGGTIYEQYF
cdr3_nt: TGTGCCAGCAGCGGCACTAGCGGGGGGACGATCTACGAGCAGTACTTC

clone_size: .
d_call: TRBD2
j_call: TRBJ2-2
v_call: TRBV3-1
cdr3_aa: CASSQLPGTRNTGELIF
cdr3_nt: TGTGCCAGCAGCCAACTACCCGGGACTAGGAACACCGGGGAGCTGATTTTT

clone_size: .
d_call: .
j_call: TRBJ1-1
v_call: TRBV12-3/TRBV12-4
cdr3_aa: CVIGVGTTEAFF
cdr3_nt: TGTGTCATAGGGGTAGGGACCACTGAAGCTTTCTTT

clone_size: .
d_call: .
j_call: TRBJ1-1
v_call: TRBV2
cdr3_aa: CASEPGVTLTEAFF
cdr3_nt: TGTGCCAGCGAACCGGGGGTAACGCTCACTGAAGCTTTCTTT

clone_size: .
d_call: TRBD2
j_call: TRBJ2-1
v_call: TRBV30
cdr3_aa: CAWSPGGLAGDNEQFF
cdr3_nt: TGTGCCTGGAGTCCCGGAGGACTAGCGGGGGACAATGAGCAGTTCTTC

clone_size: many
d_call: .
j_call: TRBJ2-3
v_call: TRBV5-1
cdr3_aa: CASSYGGRSDTQYF
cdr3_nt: TGCGCCAGCAGCTATGGGGGGAGATCAGATACGCAGTATTTT

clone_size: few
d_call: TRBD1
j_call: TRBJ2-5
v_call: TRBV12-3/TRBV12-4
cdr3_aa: CASSPTGSETQYF
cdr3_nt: TGTGCCAGCAGCCCGACAGGGTCGGAGACCCAGTACTTC

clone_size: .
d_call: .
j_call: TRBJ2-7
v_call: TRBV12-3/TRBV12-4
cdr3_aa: CASSFGPEQYF
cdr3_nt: TGTGCCAGCAGTTTCGGTCCCGAGCAGTACTTC

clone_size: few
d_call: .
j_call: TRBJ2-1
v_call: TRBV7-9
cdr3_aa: CASSSYKGADEQFF
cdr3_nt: TGTGCCAGCAGCTCCTACAAGGGAGCCGATGAGCAGTTCTTC

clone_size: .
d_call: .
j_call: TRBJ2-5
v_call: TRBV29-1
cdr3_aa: CSVDSRGEDETQYF
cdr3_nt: TGCAGCGTTGACTCCAGGGGGGAGGATGAGACCCAGTACTTC

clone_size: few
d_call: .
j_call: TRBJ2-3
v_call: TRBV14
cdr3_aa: CASSQGRIRKKTDTQYF
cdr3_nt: TGTGCCAGCAGCCAAGGCCGGATCCGAAAGAAGACAGATACGCAGTATTTT

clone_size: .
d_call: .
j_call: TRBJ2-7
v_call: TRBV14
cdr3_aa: CASSLKGRDYEQYF
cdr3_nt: TGTGCCAGCAGCCTAAAGGGCAGGGACTACGAGCAGTACTTC

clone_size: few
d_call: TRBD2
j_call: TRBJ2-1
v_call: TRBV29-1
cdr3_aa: CSAGTSGGVVEQFF
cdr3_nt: TGCAGCGCCGGGACTAGCGGGGGGGTGGTTGAGCAGTTCTTC

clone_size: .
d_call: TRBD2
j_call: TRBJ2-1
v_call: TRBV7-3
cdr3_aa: CASSPSRTSGFNEQFF
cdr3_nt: TGTGCCAGCAGCCCGTCCCGGACTAGCGGGTTCAATGAGCAGTTCTTC

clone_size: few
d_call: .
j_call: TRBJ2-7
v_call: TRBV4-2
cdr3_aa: CASSQGIRPTSYEQYF
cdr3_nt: TGTGCCAGCAGCCAAGGAATACGTCCCACCTCCTACGAGCAGTACTTC